Listed below are T cell receptor beta chains from one sample, sequenced in a study of Graves' ophthalmopathy and Graves' hyperthyroidism. From the multiplex PCR reads, TCRdb called clonotypes with MiXCR, one entry per CDR3 protein. The sample lists 650,000 to 900,000 distinct CDR3 sequences; approximately 40% were seen once. Sample: peripheral blood. Receptors originate from an adult man with Graves' ophthalmopathy. Both conserved end residues are part of each CDR3. Fields, in order: CDR3 protein, CDR3 DNA, J gene, D gene, V gene, clone size. A D gene is named only where the DNA matches it firmly. Size is omitted from some rows. Given values are once, few, many or a class for expanded clones.

CDR3 protein: CASSLGGLYEQYF
CDR3 DNA: TGTGCCAGCAGCTTAGGAGGACTATACGAGCAGTACTTC
J gene: TRBJ2-7
D gene: NA
V gene: TRBV7-9
clone size: many

CDR3 protein: CASSQGGSAGGHGYTF
CDR3 DNA: TGTGCCAGCAGCCAAGGCGGCTCGGCAGGGGGCCATGGCTACACCTTC
J gene: TRBJ1-2
D gene: TRBD1
V gene: TRBV14
clone size: NA

CDR3 protein: CASNPGGRSYEQYF
CDR3 DNA: TGTGCCAGCAACCCGGGGGGCAGATCCTACGAGCAGTACTTC
J gene: TRBJ2-7
D gene: NA
V gene: TRBV28
clone size: NA

CDR3 protein: CASTARGLEQYF
CDR3 DNA: TGTGCCAGCACCGCAAGGGGGCTCGAGCAGTACTTC
J gene: TRBJ2-7
D gene: TRBD1
V gene: TRBV28
clone size: NA

CDR3 protein: CASSIVADRVRNQPQHF
CDR3 DNA: TGTGCCAGTAGTATAGTCGCGGACAGGGTTCGCAATCAGCCCCAGCATTTT
J gene: TRBJ1-5
D gene: TRBD1
V gene: TRBV19
clone size: NA

CDR3 protein: CASSVATGFYGYTF
CDR3 DNA: TGTGCCAGCAGCGTAGCTACGGGGTTCTATGGCTACACCTTC
J gene: TRBJ1-2
D gene: NA
V gene: TRBV9
clone size: many

CDR3 protein: CSVEQGNTIYF
CDR3 DNA: TGCAGCGTTGAACAGGGAAACACCATATATTTT
J gene: TRBJ1-3
D gene: NA
V gene: TRBV29-1
clone size: many

CDR3 protein: CASVDVQGVGVEAFF
CDR3 DNA: TGTGCCAGCGTTGATGTCCAGGGGGTTGGAGTTGAAGCTTTCTTT
J gene: TRBJ1-1
D gene: TRBD1
V gene: TRBV25-1
clone size: NA

CDR3 protein: CAISELETNTEAFF
CDR3 DNA: TGTGCCATCAGTGAGCTAGAGACGAACACTGAAGCTTTCTTT
J gene: TRBJ1-1
D gene: NA
V gene: TRBV10-3
clone size: NA

CDR3 protein: CAISEGSGAVYGYTF
CDR3 DNA: TGTGCCATCAGTGAGGGGTCAGGGGCCGTCTATGGCTACACCTTC
J gene: TRBJ1-2
D gene: NA
V gene: TRBV10-3
clone size: NA

CDR3 protein: CASSQDRVSGEAFF
CDR3 DNA: TGTGCCAGCAGTCAGGACAGGGTTTCGGGAGAAGCTTTCTTT
J gene: TRBJ1-1
D gene: TRBD1
V gene: TRBV2
clone size: NA

CDR3 protein: CSARDEREGNTGELFF
CDR3 DNA: TGCAGTGCTAGAGATGAGCGGGAAGGGAACACCGGGGAGCTGTTTTTT
J gene: TRBJ2-2
D gene: TRBD2
V gene: TRBV20-1
clone size: NA

CDR3 protein: CASSYRAAYDGYTF
CDR3 DNA: TGTGCCAGCAGTTACAGGGCGGCTTATGATGGCTACACCTTC
J gene: TRBJ1-2
D gene: NA
V gene: TRBV25-1
clone size: once

CDR3 protein: CASSFSIGGQGAYEQYF
CDR3 DNA: TGTGCCAGCAGCTTTTCGATCGGGGGACAGGGGGCATACGAGCAGTACTTC
J gene: TRBJ2-7
D gene: TRBD1
V gene: TRBV7-6
clone size: many

CDR3 protein: CASSIEEGRGYTF
CDR3 DNA: TGTGCCAGCAGTATCGAGGAGGGGCGAGGCTACACCTTC
J gene: TRBJ1-2
D gene: NA
V gene: TRBV25-1
clone size: NA

CDR3 protein: CATDTTGTVGYTF
CDR3 DNA: TGTGCCACCGATACCACCGGGACAGTTGGCTACACCTTC
J gene: TRBJ1-2
D gene: TRBD1
V gene: TRBV28
clone size: NA

CDR3 protein: CSARDQGQTGNTIYF
CDR3 DNA: TGCAGTGCTAGAGATCAGGGACAAACTGGAAACACCATATATTTT
J gene: TRBJ1-3
D gene: NA
V gene: TRBV20-1
clone size: NA

CDR3 protein: CAISEGGGANVLTF
CDR3 DNA: TGTGCCATCAGTGAAGGCGGGGGGGCCAACGTCCTGACTTTC
J gene: TRBJ2-6
D gene: NA
V gene: TRBV10-3
clone size: few

CDR3 protein: CASSLASRQGETQYF
CDR3 DNA: TGTGCCAGCAGCTTAGCATCCCGGCAGGGGGAGACCCAGTACTTC
J gene: TRBJ2-5
D gene: NA
V gene: TRBV7-7
clone size: NA

CDR3 protein: CATTPSPGYYGYTF
CDR3 DNA: TGTGCCACAACTCCCTCCCCGGGGTACTATGGCTACACCTTC
J gene: TRBJ1-2
D gene: NA
V gene: TRBV10-3
clone size: many

CDR3 protein: CASSLRGAGYEQYF
CDR3 DNA: TGCGCCAGCAGTTTGCGAGGGGCGGGCTACGAGCAGTACTTC
J gene: TRBJ2-7
D gene: NA
V gene: TRBV4-1
clone size: NA

CDR3 protein: CASLQWDNIGELFF
CDR3 DNA: TGTGCCAGTTTACAATGGGACAACATCGGGGAGCTGTTTTTT
J gene: TRBJ2-2
D gene: NA
V gene: TRBV25-1
clone size: few

CDR3 protein: CASSRSSGTSTDTQYF
CDR3 DNA: TGTGCCAGCAGTCGGTCTAGCGGGACTAGCACAGATACGCAGTATTTT
J gene: TRBJ2-3
D gene: TRBD2
V gene: TRBV7-3
clone size: once

CDR3 protein: CASSGTGTPTPVLTF
CDR3 DNA: TGTGCCAGCAGTGGAACCGGGACACCGACCCCCGTCCTGACTTTC
J gene: TRBJ2-6
D gene: NA
V gene: TRBV2
clone size: NA

CDR3 protein: CASRRSVGEKLFF
CDR3 DNA: TGTGCCAGCAGGAGGTCAGTCGGTGAAAAACTGTTTTTT
J gene: TRBJ1-4
D gene: NA
V gene: TRBV10-3
clone size: few

CDR3 protein: CASSFKPPSEQETQYF
CDR3 DNA: TGTGCCAGCAGCTTCAAGCCCCCTAGCGAACAAGAGACCCAGTACTTC
J gene: TRBJ2-5
D gene: NA
V gene: TRBV11-2
clone size: few

CDR3 protein: CASSLDRTTEAFF
CDR3 DNA: TGTGCCAGCAGCTTAGACAGAACCACTGAAGCTTTCTTT
J gene: TRBJ1-1
D gene: NA
V gene: TRBV5-8
clone size: few

CDR3 protein: CASSSSIGSGNTIYF
CDR3 DNA: TGCGCCAGCAGCTCCTCAATAGGCTCTGGAAACACCATATATTTT
J gene: TRBJ1-3
D gene: NA
V gene: TRBV5-1
clone size: NA

CDR3 protein: CSVEDIVESPGELFF
CDR3 DNA: TGCAGCGTTGAAGATATAGTCGAGTCTCCAGGGGAGCTGTTTTTT
J gene: TRBJ2-2
D gene: NA
V gene: TRBV29-1
clone size: many

CDR3 protein: CASSILGARGTEAFF
CDR3 DNA: TGTGCCAGTAGTATACTCGGGGCTAGGGGAACTGAAGCTTTCTTT
J gene: TRBJ1-1
D gene: NA
V gene: TRBV19
clone size: NA

CDR3 protein: CASPTRGREYEQYF
CDR3 DNA: TGTGCCAGCCCGACCCGAGGAAGGGAGTACGAGCAGTACTTC
J gene: TRBJ2-7
D gene: NA
V gene: TRBV10-3
clone size: once

CDR3 protein: CASSYRDYEQYF
CDR3 DNA: TGTGCCAGCAGTTACAGGGACTACGAGCAGTACTTC
J gene: TRBJ2-7
D gene: NA
V gene: TRBV12-3/TRBV12-4
clone size: many

CDR3 protein: CASSVAGGGVQETQYF
CDR3 DNA: TGTGCCAGCAGCGTAGCCGGCGGGGGGGTCCAAGAGACCCAGTACTTC
J gene: TRBJ2-5
D gene: TRBD2
V gene: TRBV9
clone size: NA

CDR3 protein: CASTDRYEQYF
CDR3 DNA: TGTGCCAGCACCGACCGGTACGAGCAGTACTTC
J gene: TRBJ2-7
D gene: NA
V gene: TRBV28
clone size: many

CDR3 protein: CASTSALAGEDYGYTF
CDR3 DNA: TGTGCCAGCACATCGGCTCTTGCAGGGGAGGACTATGGCTACACCTTC
J gene: TRBJ1-2
D gene: NA
V gene: TRBV2
clone size: many